One and the same sample provided the 14 T cell receptor beta chains below, sequenced in a study of tumor and adjacent non-tumor tissue in lung cancer. TCRbeta libraries were built with three rounds of nested PCR, modified from ARM-PCR. TCRdb itself ran the multiplex PCR reads through MiXCR, one entry per CDR3 protein. The sample holds 50,000 or so distinct CDR3 sequences; 70% to 80% are singletons and the top ten take about 23%. No cell sorting was done before RNA was extracted from the tissue. Distant lung tissue was collected more than 3 cm away from the tumor edge. Sequencing was performed on distant non-tumor lung tissue. These receptor sequences come from a woman aged 55-75 years with non-small cell lung cancer.

The table lists this clonotype with a few counts. A read error may explain this, as a much larger clone is one base away. CDR3 sequence: CATNMSGSTDTQYF. The CDR3, as DNA: TGTGCCACCAATATGAGCGGGAGCACAGATACGCAGTATTTT. The chain uses TRBV24-1 and TRBJ2-3; perhaps TRBD2 as D (6 bases). The V gene's germline CDR1 is KGHDR and CDR2 SFDVKD. V was shortened by 8 bases and J by 0 bases, with 11 bases between the two germline ends. The length of the CDR3 is 14 residues.

In DNA form, the CDR3 reads TGTGCCAGCAGCCAAGAAGGGCGGGGGGGGTTCGTCGATGAGCAGTTCTTC. Protein sequence: CASSQEGRGGFVDEQFF. The gene calls are TRBV4-2 and TRBJ2-1, with TRBD2 matching 9 bases. The germline gives CDR1 LGHNA, CDR2 YNFKEQ. With V trimmed by 0 bases and J by 8 bases, 11 bases remained unmatched. This CDR3 region has 17 residues.

This clonotype was counted at least ten times. This chain uses TRBV6-1 with TRBJ2-3; a weak D match, TRBD2 (7 bases). The CDR3 is made up of 16 amino acids. V dropped 4 bases and J dropped 1 base, with 15 bases sitting between them. Germline assignment: CDR1 MNHNS and CDR2 SASEGT. The CDR3 nucleotides read TGTGCCAGCAGTGCATACAGGGAGGGAGGCACAGATACGCAGTATTTT. It specifies CASSAYREGGTDTQYF.

The chain is built from TRBV4-3 and TRBJ2-6, with unresolved D. The CDR3 is 14 residues long. Trimming took 6 bases from V and 9 from J, leaving 15 bases between them. CDR1 and CDR2 (germline): LGHNA, YSLEER. CDR3 region: CASSMLFSNNVLTF. The CDR3 coding sequence is TGCGCCAGCAGTATGTTATTTAGTAACAACGTCCTGACTTTC.

The rearrangement uses TRBV7-9 and TRBJ2-1; 8 bases are a match to TRBD2. The CDR3 is made up of 18 amino acids. V was clipped by 1 base and J by 5 bases; unmatched bases: 13. Germline CDR1 SEHNR, CDR2 FQNEAQ (reference sequence). CDR3 loop: CASSLGPMGSGMNNEQFF. CDR3 sequence (DNA): TGTGCCAGCAGCTTAGGCCCGATGGGTAGCGGGATGAACAATGAGCAGTTCTTC.

This clonotype came up a few times. A read error may explain this, as a much larger clone is one base away. The chain has TRBV20-1 and TRBJ2-1; the D gene is possibly TRBD1 (5 bases). The germline CDR1 and CDR2 sequences are DFQATT and SNEGSKA (reference sequence). The CDR3 is 14 amino acids. The CDR3 is CSARPLSREHEHFF. As DNA, the CDR3 is TGCAGTGCTAGACCCCTCTCCAGGGAACATGAGCATTTCTTC.

As regards this clonotype: A single base separates this from a much larger clone, so it may be a read error. V is TRBV21-1 and J is TRBJ2-5; the table assigns TRBD1, which was not confirmed against the DNA. TRBV21-1 is recorded as a pseudogene. The CDR3 totals 13 residues. The CDR3 loop reads CAGSTNPEETQYF. CDR3 coding DNA: TGTGCCGGCAGCACCAACCCTGAAGAGACCCAGTACTTC.

With respect to this clonotype: A much larger clone differs by one base, so this may be a read error. The chain is built from TRBV28 and TRBJ2-7; D gene unclear. The CDR3 is made up of 10 amino acids. Germline values: CDR1 MDHEN, CDR2 SYDVKM. In DNA, the CDR3 is TGTGGCTCACAAGACTACGAGCAGTACTTC. Translation: CGSQDYEQYF.

V and J are TRBV6-5 and TRBJ1-2; D is unresolved. The CDR3 totals 13 residues. From germline, CDR1 is MNHEY and CDR2 SVGAGI. Trimming left V 8 bases short and J 5 bases short, with 15 bases between. This CDR3 is CASGPRAEYGYTF. CDR3 bases: TGTGCCAGCGGTCCAAGGGCCGAGTATGGCTACACCTTC.

This clonotype was found many times. V and J are TRBV7-9 and TRBJ2-1; 7 bases agree with TRBD2. J was trimmed by 6 bases and V by 7 bases; bases with no gene match: 18. Germline assignment: CDR1 SEHNR and CDR2 FQNEAQ (reference sequence). The CDR3 is 17 residues long. The CDR3 region has the DNA TGTGCCAGCACCTTCGCCGTCGTCGGACTAGACCTCAATGAGCAGTTCTTC. This encodes CASTFAVVGLDLNEQFF.

This clonotype came up a few times. The chain couples TRBV11-3 to TRBJ2-1; TRBD1 agrees at 10 bases. The CDR3 totals 14 residues. The V and J ends lost 5 bases and 6 bases, in that order; junction bases with no gene match: 4. The germline gives CDR1 SGHNT, CDR2 YENEEA. The CDR3 DNA reads as TGTGCCAGCAGCCCCGGACAGGGGGGCAATGAGCAGTTCTTC. It yields the protein CASSPGQGGNEQFF. Combining the CDR3 with reference TRBV11-3 and TRBJ2-1 gives the whole variable domain EAGVVQSPRYKIIEKKQPVAFWCNPISGHNTLYWYLQNLGQGPELLIRYENEEAVDDSQLPKDRFSAERLKGVDSTLKIQPAELGDSAVYLCASSPGQGGNEQFFGPGTRLTVL.

Concerning this clonotype: The junction shows a germline mismatch at one end, possibly a read error. This rearrangement joins TRBV11-1 to TRBJ2-2; tentative D call: TRBD2 (6 bases). The CDR3 runs 17 residues. Germline V lookup: CDR1 SGHAT, CDR2 FQDESV (reference sequence). The CDR3: CASSPRLSGESIGELFF. The CDR3 DNA follows: TGTGCCAGCAGCCCGCGACTATCGGGAGAATCCATCGGGGAGCTATTTTTT.

Comments on this clonotype: One junction end disagrees with the germline gene, perhaps due to a read error. Here the CDR3 reads CSSSRDGLDTQYF. In nucleotides, the CDR3 is TGCTCCAGTAGCCGGGACGGCTTGGATACGCAGTATTTT. V is TRBV4-1 and J is TRBJ2-3; D tentatively reads TRBD1 or TRBD2 (5 bases each). The germline V gene encodes CDR1 MGHRA and CDR2 YSYEKL. This CDR3 comprises 13 residues.

Remarks on this clonotype: At one end the junction does not follow the germline gene, possibly because of a read error. The chain uses TRBV11-2 and TRBJ2-7, with a weak D call TRBD1 (6 bases). There are 14 residues in the CDR3. The germline gives CDR1 SGHAT, CDR2 FQNNGV. CDR3 sequence: CASSLRTGRYDQYF. The CDR3 region has the DNA TGTGCCAGCAGCTTACGAACAGGGCGCTACGACCAGTACTTC. Supplemented by reference TRBV11-2 and TRBJ2-7, the full variable domain reads EAGVAQSPRYKIIEKRQSVAFWCNPISGHATLYWYQQILGQGPKLLIQFQNNGVVDDSQLPKDRFSAERLKGVDSTLKIQPAKLEDSAVYLCASSLRTGRYDQYFGPGTRLTVT.